The rows below give T cell receptor beta chains drawn from one sample of a study of blood T cells in healthy people across ages. Each CDR3 protein gets one entry after TCRdb re-called the 5' RACE reads with MiXCR. The sample lists 600,000 to 650,000 distinct CDR3 sequences; roughly 50% were seen once. The sequenced sample consisted of blood. These receptors were collected from a man in his 60s in good health. Both conserved end residues are part of each CDR3. The order of the fields is V gene, clone size, J gene, D gene, CDR3 DNA, CDR3 protein. The D gene is left open where the match is weak. Clone size is stated in some rows and not others, as once, few, many or a class when expanded.

TRBV5-1	.	TRBJ1-2	TRBD1	TGCGCCAGCAGCGTCCTACAGGGGACCGGTAACTATGGCTACACCTTC	CASSVLQGTGNYGYTF
TRBV11-3	.	TRBJ2-4	TRBD1	TGTGCCAGCAGCTTAGGGCCGGGACAGGGGGCAGGAAACATTCAGTACTTC	CASSLGPGQGAGNIQYF
TRBV28	many	TRBJ2-5	TRBD1	TGTGCCAGCAGTTTGTCCGGGACAGTGGATAGGTACTTC	CASSLSGTVDRYF
TRBV3-1	.	TRBJ1-3	.	TGTGCCAGCAGCCAAGTCGGCCACGCTGGAAACACCATATATTTT	CASSQVGHAGNTIYF
TRBV29-1	few	TRBJ1-2	TRBD1	TGCAGCGTTGAAAAGTCCAGGGGGCAATTATATGGCTACACCTTC	CSVEKSRGQLYGYTF
TRBV7-9	.	TRBJ2-1	TRBD2	TGTGCCAGCAGCTTAACATGGCGGGGGTCTTCCTACAATGAGCAGTTCTTC	CASSLTWRGSSYNEQFF
TRBV6-1	once	TRBJ1-4	TRBD1	TGTGCCAGCAGTGAGGACAGGATTAATGAAAAACTGTTTTTT	CASSEDRINEKLFF
TRBV19	.	TRBJ1-5	TRBD1	TGTGCCAGTAGTATAATCCAAGCCAGGGGGCCGGGTCAGCCCCAGCATTTT	CASSIIQARGPGQPQHF
TRBV2	once	TRBJ2-7	.	TGTGCCAGCGGCGCGGGACAGACCTACGAGCAGTACTTC	CASGAGQTYEQYF
TRBV24-1	.	TRBJ2-1	TRBD1	TGTGCCACCAGCAGGGGGCGCGGCAATGAGCAGTTCTTC	CATSRGRGNEQFF
TRBV6-5	.	TRBJ2-7	TRBD2	TGTGCCAGCAGTCGCGACAAGGGCGGGAGCTCCTACGAGCAGTACTTC	CASSRDKGGSSYEQYF
TRBV6-5	few	TRBJ2-7	TRBD2	TGTGCCAGCAGTGCGACTAGCGGGGGACCCTACGAGCAGTACTTC	CASSATSGGPYEQYF
TRBV5-4	.	TRBJ2-5	TRBD2	TGTGCCAGCAGCTTGTCGCAGGGACTAGCTGGACGTAAGGGTTGGTACTTC	CASSLSQGLAGRKGWYF
TRBV29-1	.	TRBJ1-5	.	TGCAGCGTCGGGGGGGATAGCAATCAGCCCCAGCATTTT	CSVGGDSNQPQHF
TRBV7-2	.	TRBJ2-3	TRBD2	TGTGCCAGCAGCTTACCGGCGGGGGGTACTGGAGATACGCAGTATTTT	CASSLPAGGTGDTQYF
TRBV20-1	few	TRBJ1-2	.	TGCAGTGCTAGAGAAAGAGATGGCTACACCTTC	CSARERDGYTF
TRBV6-2/TRBV6-3	.	TRBJ2-1	TRBD1	TGTGCCAGCAGATATAAAAGGACAGGGAGTGAGCAGTTCTTC	CASRYKRTGSEQFF
TRBV10-3	.	TRBJ2-7	TRBD1	TGTGCCATCAGTCCACAGGGGTTCGGAAGTTACGAGCAGTACTTC	CAISPQGFGSYEQYF
TRBV4-1	.	TRBJ2-3	.	TGCGCCAGCAGCCAAGTAAGGGCGGGGGCTAGCACAGATACGCAGTATTTT	CASSQVRAGASTDTQYF
TRBV12-3/TRBV12-4	.	TRBJ1-4	TRBD1	TGTGCCAGCAGTAGGGGGAAGGACAGGGGTAATGAAAAACTGTTTTTT	CASSRGKDRGNEKLFF
TRBV6-1	.	TRBJ2-3	TRBD1	TGTGCCAGCAGCCCATATAGACAGGGGACTAGCACAGATACGCAGTATTTT	CASSPYRQGTSTDTQYF
TRBV11-2	.	TRBJ2-1	.	TGTGCCAGCAGCTTCGGAGTAGTGCCGTCCAATGAGCAGTTCTTC	CASSFGVVPSNEQFF
TRBV20-1	.	TRBJ2-5	TRBD2	TGCAGTGCTTTTGGACTAGCGGGGGGGCTAGGAAGCAATGAGCAGTACTTC	CSAFGLAGGLGSNEQYF
TRBV12-3/TRBV12-4	.	TRBJ2-7	.	TGTGCCAGCAGTTTAGGGAGGGGGGTCACCGAGCAGTACTTC	CASSLGRGVTEQYF
TRBV20-1	few	TRBJ2-5	TRBD2	TGCAGTGCTAACCACGGGACTAGCGGCGGCGGGGAGACCCAGTACTTC	CSANHGTSGGGETQYF
TRBV21-1	once	TRBJ2-7	.	TGTGCCAGCAGCAAAGTACGTCGGGGCGACCAGTACTTC	CASSKVRRGDQYF
TRBV9	.	TRBJ1-6	.	TGTGCCAGCAGCGTAGGTCTAAGCTCCTATAATTCACCCCTCCACTTT	CASSVGLSSYNSPLHF
TRBV5-1	.	TRBJ2-1	.	TGCGCCAGCAGCTTGTACCCGGGCTCCTACAATGAGCAGTTCTTC	CASSLYPGSYNEQFF
TRBV6-6	once	TRBJ2-7	.	TGTGCCAGCAGCCTCCAGGCGGCCAGTCCCGAGCAGTACTTC	CASSLQAASPEQYF
TRBV6-6	few	TRBJ2-7	.	TGTGCCAGCAGTTACGGGGCCGACACCTACGAGCAGTACTTC	CASSYGADTYEQYF
TRBV20-1	.	TRBJ2-5	TRBD2	TGCAGTGCTAGAGATATGCAGCGGGGGGGCCGAGAGACCCAGTACTTC	CSARDMQRGGRETQYF
TRBV28	.	TRBJ1-1	.	TGTGCCAGCAGTTTAGTCCAGGTTGAAGCTTTCTTT	CASSLVQVEAFF
TRBV5-6	.	TRBJ2-7	TRBD1	TGTGCCAGCAGCGAAGGGACAGCCAAACCCTACGAGCAGTACTTC	CASSEGTAKPYEQYF
TRBV20-1	.	TRBJ2-5	TRBD1	TGCAGTGCTAGATCGACAGGGGGGATGGAGACCCAGTACTTC	CSARSTGGMETQYF